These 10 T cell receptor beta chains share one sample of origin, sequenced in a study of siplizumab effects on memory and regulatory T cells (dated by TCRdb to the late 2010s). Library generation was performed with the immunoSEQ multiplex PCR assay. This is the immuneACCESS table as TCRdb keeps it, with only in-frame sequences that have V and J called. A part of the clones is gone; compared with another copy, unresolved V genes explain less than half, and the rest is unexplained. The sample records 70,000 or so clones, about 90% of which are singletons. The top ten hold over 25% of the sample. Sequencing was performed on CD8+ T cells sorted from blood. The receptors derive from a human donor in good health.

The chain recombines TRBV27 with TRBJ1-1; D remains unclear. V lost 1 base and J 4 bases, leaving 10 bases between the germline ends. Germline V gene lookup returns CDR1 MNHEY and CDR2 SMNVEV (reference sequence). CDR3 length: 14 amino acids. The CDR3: CASSLLGSPTEAFF. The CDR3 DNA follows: TGTGCCAGCAGTTTATTGGGCAGCCCCACTGAAGCTTTCTTT.

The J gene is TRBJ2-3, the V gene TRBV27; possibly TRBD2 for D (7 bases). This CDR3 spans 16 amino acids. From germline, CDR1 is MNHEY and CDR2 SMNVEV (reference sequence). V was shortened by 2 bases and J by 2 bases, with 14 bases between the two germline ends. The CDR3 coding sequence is TGTGCCAGCAGTTTAGGCGGGGGCCTTATCACAGATACGCAGTATTTT. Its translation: CASSLGGGLITDTQYF.

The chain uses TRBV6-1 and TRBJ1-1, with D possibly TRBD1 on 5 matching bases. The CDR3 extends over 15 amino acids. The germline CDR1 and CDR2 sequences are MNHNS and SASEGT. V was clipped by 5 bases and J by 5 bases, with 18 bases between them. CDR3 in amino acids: CASSLQAQGGTEAFF. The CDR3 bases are TGTGCCAGCAGTCTCCAGGCCCAGGGAGGGACTGAAGCTTTCTTT.

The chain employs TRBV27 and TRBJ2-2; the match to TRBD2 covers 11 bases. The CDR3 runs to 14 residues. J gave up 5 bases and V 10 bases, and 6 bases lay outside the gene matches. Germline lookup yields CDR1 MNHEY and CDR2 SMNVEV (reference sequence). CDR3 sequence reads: CATYLAGGTGELFF. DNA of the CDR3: TGTGCCACCTACCTAGCGGGAGGAACCGGGGAGCTGTTTTTT.

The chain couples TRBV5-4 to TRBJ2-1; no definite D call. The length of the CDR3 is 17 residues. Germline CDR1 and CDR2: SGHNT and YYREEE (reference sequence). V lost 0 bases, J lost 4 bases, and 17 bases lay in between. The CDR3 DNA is TGTGCCAGCAGCTTGGACAGAACTTTATCCCCTTACAATGAGCAGTTCTTC. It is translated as CASSLDRTLSPYNEQFF.

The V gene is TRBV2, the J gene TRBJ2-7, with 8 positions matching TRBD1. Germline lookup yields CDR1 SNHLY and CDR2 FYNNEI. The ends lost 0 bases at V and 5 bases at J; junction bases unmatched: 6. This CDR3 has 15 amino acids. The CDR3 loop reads CASSEARQGAHEQYF. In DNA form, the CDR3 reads TGTGCCAGCAGTGAAGCGCGGCAGGGGGCACACGAGCAGTACTTC.

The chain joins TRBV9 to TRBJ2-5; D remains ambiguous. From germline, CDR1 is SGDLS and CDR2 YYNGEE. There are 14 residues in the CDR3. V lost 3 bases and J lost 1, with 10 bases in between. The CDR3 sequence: CASSEDSLQETQYF. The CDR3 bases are TGTGCCAGCAGCGAGGATAGCCTCCAAGAGACCCAGTACTTC. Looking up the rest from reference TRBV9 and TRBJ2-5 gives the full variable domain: DSGVTQTPKHLITATGQRVTLRCSPRSGDLSVYWYQQSLDQGLQFLIQYYNGEERAKGNILERFSAQQFPDLHSELNLSSLELGDSALYFCASSEDSLQETQYFGPGTRLLVL.

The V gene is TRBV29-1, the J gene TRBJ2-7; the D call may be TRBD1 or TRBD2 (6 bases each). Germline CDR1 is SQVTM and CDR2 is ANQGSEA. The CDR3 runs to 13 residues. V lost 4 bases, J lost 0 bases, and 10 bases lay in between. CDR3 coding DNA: TGCAGCGTTGGGCGGGACAACTCCTACGAGCAGTACTTC. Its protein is CSVGRDNSYEQYF.

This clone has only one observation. CDR3 loop: CASSIDLFQYF. The CDR3 nucleotides read TGTGCCAGCAGCATCGACCTCTTTCAGTACTTC. The V call is TRBV7-9, the J call TRBJ2-4; D remains unclear. Per the germline V gene, CDR1 is SEHNR and CDR2 is FQNEAQ (reference sequence). The CDR3 loop spans 11 amino acids. The V end lost 5 bases, the J end lost 11 bases, and 10 bases lay between the germline ends.

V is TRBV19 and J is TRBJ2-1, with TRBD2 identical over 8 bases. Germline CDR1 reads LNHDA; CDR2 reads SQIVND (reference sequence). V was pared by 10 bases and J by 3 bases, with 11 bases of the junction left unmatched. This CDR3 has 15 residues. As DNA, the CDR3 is TGTGCCACCCGCGATGAGCGGGGGCACTACAATGAGCAGTTCTTC. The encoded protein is CATRDERGHYNEQFF.